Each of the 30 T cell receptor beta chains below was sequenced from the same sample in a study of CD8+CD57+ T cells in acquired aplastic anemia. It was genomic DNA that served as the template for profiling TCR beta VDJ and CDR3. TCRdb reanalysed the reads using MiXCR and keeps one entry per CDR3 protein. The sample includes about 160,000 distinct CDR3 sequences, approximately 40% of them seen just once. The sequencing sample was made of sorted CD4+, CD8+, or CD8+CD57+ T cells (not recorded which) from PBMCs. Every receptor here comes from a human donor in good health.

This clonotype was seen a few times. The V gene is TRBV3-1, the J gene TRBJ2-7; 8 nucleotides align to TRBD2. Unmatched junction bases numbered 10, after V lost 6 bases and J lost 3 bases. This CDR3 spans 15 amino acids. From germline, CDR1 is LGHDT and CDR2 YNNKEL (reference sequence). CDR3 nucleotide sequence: TGTGCCAGCAGTCGATTTAGCGGGGCGAACTACGAGCAGTACTTC. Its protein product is CASSRFSGANYEQYF.

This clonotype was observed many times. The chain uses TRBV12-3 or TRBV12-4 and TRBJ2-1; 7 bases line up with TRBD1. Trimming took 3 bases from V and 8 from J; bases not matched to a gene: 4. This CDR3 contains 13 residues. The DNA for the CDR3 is TGTGCCAGCAGTTTGGGCCAGGGGGATGAGCAGTTCTTC. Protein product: CASSLGQGDEQFF.

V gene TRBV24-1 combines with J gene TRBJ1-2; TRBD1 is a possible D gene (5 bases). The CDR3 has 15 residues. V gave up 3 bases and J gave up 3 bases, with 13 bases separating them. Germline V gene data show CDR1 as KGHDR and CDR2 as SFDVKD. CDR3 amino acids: CATSDVSGTYYGYTF. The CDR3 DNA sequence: TGTGCCACCAGTGATGTTTCCGGGACCTACTATGGCTACACCTTC.

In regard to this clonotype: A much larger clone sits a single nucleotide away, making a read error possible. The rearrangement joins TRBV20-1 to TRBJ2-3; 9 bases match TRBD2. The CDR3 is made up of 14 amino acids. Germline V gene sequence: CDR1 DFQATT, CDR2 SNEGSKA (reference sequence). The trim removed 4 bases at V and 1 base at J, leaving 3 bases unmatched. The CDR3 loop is CSAKERGGTDTQYF. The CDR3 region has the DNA TGCAGTGCTAAAGAGCGGGGGGGCACAGATACGCAGTATTTT.

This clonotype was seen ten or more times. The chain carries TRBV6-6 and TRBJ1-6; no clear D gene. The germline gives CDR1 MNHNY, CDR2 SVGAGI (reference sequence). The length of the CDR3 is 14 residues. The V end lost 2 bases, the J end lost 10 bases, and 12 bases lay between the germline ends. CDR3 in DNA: TGTGCCAGCAGTTACCCCCAGGCCGCATCACCCCTCCACTTT. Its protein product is CASSYPQAASPLHF.

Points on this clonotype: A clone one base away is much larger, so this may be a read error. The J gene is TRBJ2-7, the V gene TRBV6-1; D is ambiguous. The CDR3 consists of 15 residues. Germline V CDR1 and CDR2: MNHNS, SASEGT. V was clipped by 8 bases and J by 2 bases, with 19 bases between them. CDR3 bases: TGTGCCAGCCGCGGATTTAACCTTCCGACCTACGAGCAGTACTTC. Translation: CASRGFNLPTYEQYF.

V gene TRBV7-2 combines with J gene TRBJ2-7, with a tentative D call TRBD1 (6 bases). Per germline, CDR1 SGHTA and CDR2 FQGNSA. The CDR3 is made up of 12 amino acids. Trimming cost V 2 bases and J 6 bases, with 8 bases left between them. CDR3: CASSLQGIEQYF. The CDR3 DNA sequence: TGTGCCAGCAGCTTACAGGGGATCGAGCAGTACTTC.

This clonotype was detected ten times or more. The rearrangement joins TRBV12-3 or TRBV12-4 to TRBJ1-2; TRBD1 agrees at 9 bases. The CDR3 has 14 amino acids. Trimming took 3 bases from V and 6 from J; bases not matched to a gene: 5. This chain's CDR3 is CASSFPGTGNGYTF. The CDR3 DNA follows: TGTGCCAGCAGTTTCCCCGGGACAGGGAATGGCTACACCTTC.

CDR3 region: CASLRGLGQPQHF. The CDR3 DNA follows: TGTGCCAGTCTCAGGGGGCTCGGTCAGCCCCAGCATTTT. V gene TRBV7-9 combines with J gene TRBJ1-5; the match to TRBD1 covers 8 bases. CDR3 size: 13 residues. With 9 bases clipped from V and 6 bases from J, the junction kept 7 bases outside the gene matches. Germline-derived CDR1 and CDR2 are SEHNR and FQNEAQ (reference sequence).

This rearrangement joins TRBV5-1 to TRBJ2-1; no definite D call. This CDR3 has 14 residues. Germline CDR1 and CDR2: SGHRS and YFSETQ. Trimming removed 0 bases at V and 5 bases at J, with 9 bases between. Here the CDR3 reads CASSLEAVNNEQFF. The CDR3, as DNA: TGCGCCAGCAGCTTGGAGGCAGTGAACAATGAGCAGTTCTTC.

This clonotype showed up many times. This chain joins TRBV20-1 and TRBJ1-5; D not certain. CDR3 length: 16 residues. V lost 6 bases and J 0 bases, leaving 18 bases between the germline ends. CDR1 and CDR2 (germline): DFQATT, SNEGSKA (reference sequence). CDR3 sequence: CSAISWTRSSNQPQHF. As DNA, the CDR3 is TGCAGTGCCATATCCTGGACTCGGAGTAGCAATCAGCCCCAGCATTTT.

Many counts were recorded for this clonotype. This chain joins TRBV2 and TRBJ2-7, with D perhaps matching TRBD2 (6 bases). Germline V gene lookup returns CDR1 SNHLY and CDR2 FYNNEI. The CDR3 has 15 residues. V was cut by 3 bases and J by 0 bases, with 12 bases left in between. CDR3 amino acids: CASSEGLAFSYEQYF. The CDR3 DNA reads TGTGCCAGCAGTGAGGGTCTAGCGTTCTCCTACGAGCAGTACTTC.

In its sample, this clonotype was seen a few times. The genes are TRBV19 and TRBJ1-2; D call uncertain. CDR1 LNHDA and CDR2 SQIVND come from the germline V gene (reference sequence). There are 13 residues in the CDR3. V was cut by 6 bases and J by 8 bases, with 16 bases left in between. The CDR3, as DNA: TGTGCCAGTAGCCCAGACGCGATGGGAGGCTACACCTTC. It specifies CASSPDAMGGYTF. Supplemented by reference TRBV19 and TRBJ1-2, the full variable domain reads DGGITQSPKYLFRKEGQNVTLSCEQNLNHDAMYWYRQDPGQGLRLIYYSQIVNDFQKGDIAEGYSVSREKKESFPLTVTSAQKNPTAFYLCASSPDAMGGYTFGSGTRLTVV.

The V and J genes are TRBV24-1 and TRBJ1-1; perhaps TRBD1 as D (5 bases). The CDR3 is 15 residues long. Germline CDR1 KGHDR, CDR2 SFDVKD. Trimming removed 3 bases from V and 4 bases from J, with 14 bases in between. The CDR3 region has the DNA TGTGCCACCAGTGATGGACGGGGGGGTAGCACTGAAGCTTTCTTT. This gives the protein CATSDGRGGSTEAFF.

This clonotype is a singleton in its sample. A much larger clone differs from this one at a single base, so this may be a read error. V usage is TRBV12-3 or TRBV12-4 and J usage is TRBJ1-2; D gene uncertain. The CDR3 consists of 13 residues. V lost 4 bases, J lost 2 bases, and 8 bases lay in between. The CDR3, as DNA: TGTGCCAGCAGTTCTCGGAAGAACTATGGCTACACCTTC. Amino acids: CASSSRKNYGYTF.

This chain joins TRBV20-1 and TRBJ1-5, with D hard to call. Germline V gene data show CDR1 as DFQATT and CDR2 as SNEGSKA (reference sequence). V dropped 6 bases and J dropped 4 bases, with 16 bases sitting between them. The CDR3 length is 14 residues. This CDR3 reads CSASSPGQNQPQHF. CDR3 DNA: TGCAGTGCCAGCTCACCTGGGCAGAATCAGCCCCAGCATTTT.

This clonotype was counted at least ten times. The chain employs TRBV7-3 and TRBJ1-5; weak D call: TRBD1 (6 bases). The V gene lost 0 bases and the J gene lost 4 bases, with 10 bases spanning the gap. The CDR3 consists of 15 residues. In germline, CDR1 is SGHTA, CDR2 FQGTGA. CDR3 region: CASSLTGGRNQPQHF. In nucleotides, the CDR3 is TGTGCCAGCAGCTTAACGGGGGGCCGTAATCAGCCCCAGCATTTT.

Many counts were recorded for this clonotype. The CDR3 DNA sequence: TGTGCCAGCAGTTCCGCCAGGTCGTGGGTCACTGAAGCTTTCTTT. Its protein product is CASSSARSWVTEAFF. The chain uses TRBV6-5 and TRBJ1-1; D unclear. The CDR3 is made up of 15 amino acids. V shed 4 bases and J shed 4 bases, with 16 bases lying between them. CDR1 and CDR2 from the germline V gene are MNHEY and SVGAGI.

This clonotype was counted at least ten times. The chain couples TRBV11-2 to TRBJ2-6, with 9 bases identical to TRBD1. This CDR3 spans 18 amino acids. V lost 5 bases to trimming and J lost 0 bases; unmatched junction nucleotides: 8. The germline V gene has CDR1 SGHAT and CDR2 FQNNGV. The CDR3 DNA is TGTGCCAGCAGCAACGCCGGGACAGGGAGCTCTGGGGCCAACGTCCTGACTTTC. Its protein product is CASSNAGTGSSGANVLTF.

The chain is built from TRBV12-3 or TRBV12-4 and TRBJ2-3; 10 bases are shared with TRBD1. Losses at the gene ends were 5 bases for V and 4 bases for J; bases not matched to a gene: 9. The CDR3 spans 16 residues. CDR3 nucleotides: TGTGCCAGCAGTCTAGACAGGGGGCGCGTCGCAGATACGCAGTATTTT. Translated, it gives CASSLDRGRVADTQYF.

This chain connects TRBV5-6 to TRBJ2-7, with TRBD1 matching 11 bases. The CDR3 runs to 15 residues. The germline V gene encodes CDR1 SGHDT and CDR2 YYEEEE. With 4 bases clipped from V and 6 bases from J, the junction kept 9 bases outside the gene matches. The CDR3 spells CASSPTRDRGVEQYF. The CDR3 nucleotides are TGTGCCAGCAGCCCCACCCGGGACAGGGGGGTCGAGCAGTACTTC.

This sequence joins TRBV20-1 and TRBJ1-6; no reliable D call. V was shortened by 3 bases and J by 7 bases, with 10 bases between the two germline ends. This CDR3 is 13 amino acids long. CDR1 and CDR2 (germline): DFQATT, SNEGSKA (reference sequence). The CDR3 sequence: CSASTGRNSPLHF. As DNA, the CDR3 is TGCAGTGCTAGCACGGGGAGAAATTCACCCCTCCACTTT.

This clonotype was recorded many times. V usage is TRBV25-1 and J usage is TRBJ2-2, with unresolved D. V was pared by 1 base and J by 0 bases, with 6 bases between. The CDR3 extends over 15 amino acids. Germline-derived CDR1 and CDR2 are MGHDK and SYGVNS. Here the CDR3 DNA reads TGTGCCAGCAGTGAATGGGCCTCGAACACCGGGGAGCTGTTTTTT. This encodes CASSEWASNTGELFF.

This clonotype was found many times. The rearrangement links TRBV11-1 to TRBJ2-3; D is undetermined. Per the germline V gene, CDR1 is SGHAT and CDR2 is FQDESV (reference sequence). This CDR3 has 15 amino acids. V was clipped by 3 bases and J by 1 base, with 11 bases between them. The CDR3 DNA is TGTGCCAGCAGCTTTGCGACGGGCGGCACAGATACGCAGTATTTT. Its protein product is CASSFATGGTDTQYF.

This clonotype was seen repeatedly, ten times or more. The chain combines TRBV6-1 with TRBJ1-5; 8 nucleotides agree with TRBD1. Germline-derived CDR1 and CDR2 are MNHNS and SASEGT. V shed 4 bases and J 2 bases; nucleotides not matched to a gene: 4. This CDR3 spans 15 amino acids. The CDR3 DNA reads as TGTGCCAGCAGTGGGGGGACAGGCCGCAATCAGCCCCAGCATTTT. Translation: CASSGGTGRNQPQHF.

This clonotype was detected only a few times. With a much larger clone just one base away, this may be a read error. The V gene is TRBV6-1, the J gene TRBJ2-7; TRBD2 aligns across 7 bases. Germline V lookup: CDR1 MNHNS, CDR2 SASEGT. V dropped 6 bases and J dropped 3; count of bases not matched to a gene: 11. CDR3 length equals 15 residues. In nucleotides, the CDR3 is TGTGCCAGCAGGGGAGGGGCTAGCGGAGGCTACGAGCAGTACTTC. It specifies CASRGGASGGYEQYF.

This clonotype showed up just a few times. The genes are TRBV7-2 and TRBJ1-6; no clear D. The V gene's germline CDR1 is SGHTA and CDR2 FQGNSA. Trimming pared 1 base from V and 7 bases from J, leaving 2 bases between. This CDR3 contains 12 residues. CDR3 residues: CASSLVNSPLHF. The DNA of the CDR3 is TGTGCCAGCAGCTTAGTCAATTCACCCCTCCACTTT.

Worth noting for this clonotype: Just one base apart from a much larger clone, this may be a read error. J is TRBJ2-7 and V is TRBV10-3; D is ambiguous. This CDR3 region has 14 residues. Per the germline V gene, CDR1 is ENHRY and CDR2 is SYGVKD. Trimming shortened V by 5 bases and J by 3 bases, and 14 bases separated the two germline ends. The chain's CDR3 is CAISSARTFYEQYF. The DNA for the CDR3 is TGTGCCATCAGTTCCGCGCGGACCTTCTACGAGCAGTACTTC.

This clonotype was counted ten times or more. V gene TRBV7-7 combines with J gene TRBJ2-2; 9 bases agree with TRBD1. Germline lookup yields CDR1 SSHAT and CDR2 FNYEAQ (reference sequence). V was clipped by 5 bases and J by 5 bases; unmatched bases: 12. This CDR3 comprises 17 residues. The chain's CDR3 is CASSKMGQGLGTGELFF. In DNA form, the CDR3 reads TGTGCCAGCAGCAAGATGGGACAGGGATTAGGGACCGGGGAGCTGTTTTTT.

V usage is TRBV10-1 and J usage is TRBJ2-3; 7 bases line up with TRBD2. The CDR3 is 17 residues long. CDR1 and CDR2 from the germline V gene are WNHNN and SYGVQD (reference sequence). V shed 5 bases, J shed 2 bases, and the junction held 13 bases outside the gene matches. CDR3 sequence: CASSRQRGRAHTDTQYF. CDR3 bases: TGCGCCAGCAGTCGACAGCGGGGTAGAGCCCACACAGATACGCAGTATTTT.